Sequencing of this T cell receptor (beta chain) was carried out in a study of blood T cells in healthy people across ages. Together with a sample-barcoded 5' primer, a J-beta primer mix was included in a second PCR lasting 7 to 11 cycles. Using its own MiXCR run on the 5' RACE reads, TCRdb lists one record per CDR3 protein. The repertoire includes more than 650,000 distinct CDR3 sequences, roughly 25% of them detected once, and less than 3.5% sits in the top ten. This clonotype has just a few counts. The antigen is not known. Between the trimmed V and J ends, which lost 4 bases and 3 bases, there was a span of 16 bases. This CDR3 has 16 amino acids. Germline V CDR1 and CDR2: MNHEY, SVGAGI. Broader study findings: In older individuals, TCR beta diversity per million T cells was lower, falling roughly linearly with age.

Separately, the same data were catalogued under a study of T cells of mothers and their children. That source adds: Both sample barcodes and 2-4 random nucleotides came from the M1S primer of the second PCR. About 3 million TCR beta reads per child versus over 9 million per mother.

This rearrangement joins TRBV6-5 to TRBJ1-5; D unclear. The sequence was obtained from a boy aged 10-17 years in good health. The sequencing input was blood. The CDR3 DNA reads TGTGCCAGCAGTTCATCGAAGACCGCCGTCAATCAGCCCCAGCATTTT. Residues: CASSSSKTAVNQPQHF.